The source of this T cell receptor (beta chain) is a study of cytomegalovirus exposure and HLA in healthy donors. Study results and limitations: Later analysis identified a missense DCLRE1C variant that was linked to TCR beta V- and J-gene trimming. As was reported, the classifier diagnosed cytomegalovirus status with high specificity and sensitivity. TCR beta chains numbering some 150 were designated cytomegalovirus-associated.

Primers for the PCR totalled 60 Vbeta and 13 Jbeta. In the study's own analysis: In a later analysis, approximately 80 million unique TCR beta chains included roughly 11 million shared by two or more donors. Method: immunoSEQ multiplex PCR; TCRdb's copy keeps in-frame clones and lacks some. For V, J and clone size, that table is used; D and trimming come from the DNA. Of roughly 100,000 clones detected, 65% to 75% appear once; the ten largest clones hold roughly 3%. Germline CDR1 LGHNA, CDR2 YNFKEQ. The CDR3 is 18 residues long. V lost 0 bases and J lost 5, with 17 bases in between. Worth noting for this clone: Its matching antigen is unknown.

J is TRBJ2-6 and V is TRBV4-2, with a possible D match to TRBD1 (6 bases). The sample consisted of PBMCs. The TCR sequence derives from a female donor in good health and CMV-seronegative. CDR3: CASSQESTGTIRANVLTF. The CDR3 nucleotides read TGTGCCAGCAGCCAAGAAAGTACAGGGACCATTAGGGCCAACGTCCTGACTTTC.